The rows below give T cell receptor beta chains drawn from one sample of a study of regulatory T cells in long-lasting Graves disease. TCRdb processed the multiplex PCR reads anew with MiXCR; each CDR3 protein has one entry. The sample has 300,000 to 400,000 distinct CDR3 sequences, 16% seen once. Separately, the same data were catalogued under a study of T cells in Graves' hyperthyroidism and ophthalmopathy.

The material sequenced was peripheral blood mononuclear cells (PBMCs), taken at new diagnosis, from a patient treated with antithyroid drugs. These TCRs come from a man aged 40-55 years with Graves disease. Both conserved end residues are part of each CDR3. Fields, in order: D gene, V gene, clone size, J gene, CDR3 length, CDR3 protein, CDR3 DNA. A D gene is named only where the DNA matches it firmly. Some rows mark clone size as missing; the rest say once, few, many or name a class of expanded clone.

NA,TRBV6-2/TRBV6-3,few,TRBJ1-1,17,CASSPTQGRLLRTEAFF,TGTGCCAGCAGCCCAACCCAGGGTCGGCTGCTGAGGACTGAAGCTTTCTTT
NA,TRBV3-1,few,TRBJ1-4,14,CASPRDRGAEKLFF,TGTGCCAGCCCTCGGGACCGCGGCGCAGAAAAACTGTTTTTT
TRBD2,TRBV7-3,NA,TRBJ2-3,15,CASSQIAGATDTQYF,TGTGCCAGCAGCCAAATAGCGGGGGCCACAGATACGCAGTATTTT
NA,TRBV20-1,once,TRBJ1-1,13,CSARETGNTEAFF,TGCAGTGCTAGAGAGACAGGCAACACTGAAGCTTTCTTT
NA,TRBV5-1,NA,TRBJ1-2,12,CASSLDAYGYTF,TGCGCCAGCAGCTTGGATGCCTATGGCTACACCTTC
TRBD1,TRBV27,NA,TRBJ1-6,14,CASSPRGGNPPLHF,TGTGCCAGCAGTCCCAGGGGGGGTAATCCACCCCTCCACTTT
NA,TRBV18,many,TRBJ1-1,13,CASSPLFGTEAFF,TGTGCCAGCTCACCATTATTCGGCACTGAAGCTTTCTTT
TRBD1,TRBV2,many,TRBJ1-2,16,CASSEYRTGANYGYTF,TGTGCCAGCAGTGAATACAGGACAGGGGCCAACTATGGCTACACCTTC
NA,TRBV2,many,TRBJ1-5,16,CASSEQAARSNQPQHF,TGTGCCAGCAGTGAGCAGGCAGCTCGGAGCAATCAGCCCCAGCATTTT
NA,TRBV3-1,NA,TRBJ1-1,15,CASSQGAWLNTEAFF,TGTGCCAGCAGCCAAGGGGCATGGCTGAACACTGAAGCTTTCTTT
NA,TRBV12-3/TRBV12-4,many,TRBJ2-5,14,CASAWRGGLETQYF,TGTGCCAGCGCATGGAGGGGGGGCCTTGAGACCCAGTACTTC
TRBD2,TRBV7-3,many,TRBJ2-3,17,CASSSRASRGYTDTQYF,TGTGCCAGCAGCTCGAGGGCCTCGCGGGGGTACACAGATACGCAGTATTTT
NA,TRBV2,many,TRBJ1-5,16,CASSELTAYSNQPQHF,TGTGCCAGCAGTGAACTAACAGCATATAGCAATCAGCCCCAGCATTTT
NA,TRBV7-2,few,TRBJ1-2,15,CASSFTGIANYGYTF,TGTGCCAGCAGCTTCACAGGGATAGCTAACTATGGCTACACCTTC
NA,TRBV18,NA,TRBJ2-1,15,CASSPVGQKDNEQFF,TGTGCCAGCTCACCAGTGGGGCAGAAGGACAATGAGCAGTTCTTC
TRBD1,TRBV29-1,few,TRBJ2-3,13,CSVAGQSTDTQYF,TGCAGCGTTGCGGGACAGAGCACAGATACGCAGTATTTT
NA,TRBV7-2,NA,TRBJ2-2,15,CASSLVATDTGELFF,TGTGCCAGCAGCTTAGTGGCGACTGACACCGGGGAGCTGTTTTTT
NA,TRBV7-3,NA,TRBJ2-3,13,CASSLTFADTQYF,TGTGCCAGCAGCTTAACGTTCGCAGATACGCAGTATTTT
TRBD2,TRBV6-1,many,TRBJ2-7,15,CASSHRLAGGYEQYF,TGTGCCAGCAGTCACCGACTAGCGGGGGGTTACGAGCAGTACTTC
NA,TRBV18,many,TRBJ1-5,15,CASSPSANSNQPQHF,TGTGCCAGCTCACCCTCGGCCAACAGCAATCAGCCCCAGCATTTT
NA,TRBV7-8,NA,TRBJ1-2,12,CASSTYSSGYTF,TGTGCCAGCAGCACGTACAGTTCTGGCTACACCTTC
NA,TRBV28,NA,TRBJ1-4,15,CASSLSKGFNEKLFF,TGTGCCAGCAGTTTGAGTAAGGGGTTTAATGAAAAACTGTTTTTT
NA,TRBV27,many,TRBJ1-2,15,CASRAPGWADYGYTF,TGTGCCAGCAGGGCCCCTGGTTGGGCTGACTATGGCTACACCTTC
NA,TRBV2,NA,TRBJ1-2,12,CASSERQLGYTF,TGTGCCAGCAGTGAAAGGCAGCTTGGCTACACCTTC
TRBD1,TRBV20-1,many,TRBJ2-1,16,CSAPDRVGRSYNEQFF,TGCAGTGCCCCAGACAGGGTAGGGCGAAGCTACAATGAGCAGTTCTTC
NA,TRBV6-4,many,TRBJ2-2,13,CASSDRDGGELFF,TGTGCCAGCAGTGACAGGGACGGCGGGGAGCTGTTTTTT
NA,TRBV6-2/TRBV6-3,NA,TRBJ1-2,14,CASSRTPTNYGYTF,TGTGCCAGCAGCCGGACACCTACTAACTATGGCTACACCTTC
TRBD2,TRBV11-2,many,TRBJ2-2,15,CASSHPSGGAGELFF,TGTGCCAGCAGCCATCCTAGCGGGGGGGCCGGGGAGCTGTTTTTT
NA,TRBV24-1,many,TRBJ1-1,13,CATSDFAGAEAFF,TGTGCCACCAGTGATTTCGCGGGGGCTGAAGCTTTCTTT
TRBD1,TRBV4-2,NA,TRBJ2-2,15,CASSQPGGGTGELFF,TGTGCCAGCAGCCAACCAGGGGGCGGCACCGGGGAGCTGTTTTTT
TRBD2,TRBV20-1,NA,TRBJ2-3,15,CSASTSGGGTDTQYF,TGCAGTGCTAGTACTAGCGGGGGGGGGACAGATACGCAGTATTTT
NA,TRBV5-5,many,TRBJ2-5,13,CASSLPYQETQYF,TGTGCCAGCAGCTTGCCGTACCAAGAGACCCAGTACTTC
TRBD1,TRBV12-3/TRBV12-4,many,TRBJ2-7,14,CASRQQGASYEQYF,TGTGCCAGCAGACAACAGGGGGCTTCCTACGAGCAGTACTTC
NA,TRBV2,few,TRBJ2-1,12,CASSRPYNEQFF,TGTGCCAGCAGTAGACCCTACAATGAGCAGTTCTTC
TRBD1,TRBV5-1,many,TRBJ2-3,14,CASSLGTGEDTQYF,TGCGCCAGCAGCCTCGGGACAGGGGAAGATACGCAGTATTTT
NA,TRBV2,few,TRBJ1-4,13,CASSHSLNEKLFF,TGTGCCAGCAGCCACTCTTTGAATGAAAAACTGTTTTTT
NA,TRBV2,many,TRBJ2-2,15,CASSEALRGAGELFF,TGTGCCAGCAGTGAAGCGCTTCGAGGGGCCGGGGAGCTGTTTTTT
TRBD2,TRBV20-1,many,TRBJ2-3,17,CSAGWTSGSPYTDTQYF,TGCAGTGCTGGCTGGACTAGCGGGAGTCCTTACACAGATACGCAGTATTTT
NA,TRBV27,many,TRBJ1-5,17,CASSPYRDIGSNQPQHF,TGTGCCAGCAGTCCTTACCGGGATATCGGTAGCAATCAGCCCCAGCATTTT
NA,TRBV25-1,many,TRBJ2-2,15,CASSEYRHLAGELFF,TGTGCCAGCAGTGAATATCGACATTTGGCCGGGGAGCTGTTTTTT
TRBD1,TRBV7-6,many,TRBJ2-1,15,CASSLRGTGKNEQFF,TGTGCCAGCAGCTTAAGGGGGACAGGGAAGAATGAGCAGTTCTTC
NA,TRBV4-3,few,TRBJ2-1,16,CASSRKVWGASNEQFF,TGCGCCAGCAGCCGGAAGGTCTGGGGGGCCTCCAATGAGCAGTTCTTC
TRBD2,TRBV5-1,few,TRBJ2-7,14,CASTPAGGSYEQYF,TGCGCCAGCACTCCGGCGGGGGGCTCCTACGAGCAGTACTTC
NA,TRBV6-1,NA,TRBJ2-3,15,CASTPLDTSTDTQYF,TGTGCCAGCACGCCCCTGGATACTAGCACAGATACGCAGTATTTT
NA,TRBV5-1,many,TRBJ2-5,13,CASSPGPRETQYF,TGTGCCAGCAGCCCCGGGCCCCGGGAGACCCAGTACTTC
NA,TRBV28,many,TRBJ1-6,14,CASIWSAVHSPLHF,TGTGCCAGCATTTGGAGTGCGGTTCATTCACCCCTCCACTTT
TRBD1,TRBV29-1,many,TRBJ2-5,14,CSVANRTGTETQYF,TGCAGCGTTGCCAACAGGACAGGGACGGAGACCCAGTACTTC
TRBD2,TRBV7-3,NA,TRBJ2-3,14,CASSYSGGADTQYF,TGTGCCAGCAGCTATAGCGGGGGGGCGGATACGCAGTATTTT
NA,TRBV11-2,many,TRBJ2-3,13,CASSLGYADTQYF,TGTGCCAGCAGCTTGGGATACGCGGATACGCAGTATTTT
NA,TRBV10-1,many,TRBJ2-2,14,CASSHFRGTGELFF,TGCGCCAGCAGTCATTTCAGGGGCACCGGGGAGCTGTTTTTT
NA,TRBV30,many,TRBJ2-3,11,CAWSWEGTQYF,TGTGCCTGGAGTTGGGAAGGTACGCAGTATTTT
TRBD2,TRBV15,many,TRBJ2-2,15,CATREGGSNTGELFF,TGTGCCACCCGGGAGGGGGGAAGTAACACCGGGGAGCTGTTTTTT
NA,TRBV12-3/TRBV12-4,NA,TRBJ2-5,12,CASRSDGGIQYF,TGTGCCAGCAGGTCCGACGGTGGGATCCAGTACTTC
NA,TRBV15,many,TRBJ2-3,15,CATSERGMVPDTQYF,TGTGCCACCAGCGAGAGAGGAATGGTTCCAGATACGCAGTATTTT
TRBD1,TRBV30,many,TRBJ1-2,14,CAWSATGGNYGYTF,TGTGCCTGGAGCGCGACAGGGGGCAACTATGGCTACACCTTC
NA,TRBV7-2,few,TRBJ2-4,19,CASSLNSGQRLLTKNIQYF,TGTGCCAGCAGTCTAAACTCCGGACAGAGGCTACTAACCAAAAACATTCAGTACTTC